This T cell receptor (beta chain) was sequenced for a study of blood T cell repertoires in COVID-19. Study at large: The study drew acute and convalescent COVID-19 samples from the United States, Italy and Spain. The analysed material was cDNA or gDNA that came from T cells, B-cell-depleted T cells, or PBMCs.

There are 10 residues in the CDR3. V was clipped by 8 bases and J by 10 bases; unmatched bases: 3. The germline gives CDR1 MDHEN, CDR2 SYDVKM. Per the study methods: Researchers report that nucleated cell counts were estimated from reference gene primer amplification. This table comes from immunoSEQ multiplex PCR, and its TCRdb copy is limited to in-frame clones, with some not included. The V and J calls and clone size are taken from that table; D and trimming were inferred from the DNA. The sample carries about 190,000 clones, 65% to 85% recorded once. Symptom resolution, clearance, or two negative PCRs marked the recovered donors of Cohort 3.

Sequenced input: PBMCs or T cells enriched from blood (not recorded which). The chain is built from TRBV28 and TRBJ2-3, with 7 positions matching TRBD2. The receptor was isolated from a woman aged 25 to 39 who had recovered from COVID-19. The CDR3 nucleotides read TGTGCCAGCGGTGGGGGGGCGCAGTATTTT. Translating it yields CASGGGAQYF.